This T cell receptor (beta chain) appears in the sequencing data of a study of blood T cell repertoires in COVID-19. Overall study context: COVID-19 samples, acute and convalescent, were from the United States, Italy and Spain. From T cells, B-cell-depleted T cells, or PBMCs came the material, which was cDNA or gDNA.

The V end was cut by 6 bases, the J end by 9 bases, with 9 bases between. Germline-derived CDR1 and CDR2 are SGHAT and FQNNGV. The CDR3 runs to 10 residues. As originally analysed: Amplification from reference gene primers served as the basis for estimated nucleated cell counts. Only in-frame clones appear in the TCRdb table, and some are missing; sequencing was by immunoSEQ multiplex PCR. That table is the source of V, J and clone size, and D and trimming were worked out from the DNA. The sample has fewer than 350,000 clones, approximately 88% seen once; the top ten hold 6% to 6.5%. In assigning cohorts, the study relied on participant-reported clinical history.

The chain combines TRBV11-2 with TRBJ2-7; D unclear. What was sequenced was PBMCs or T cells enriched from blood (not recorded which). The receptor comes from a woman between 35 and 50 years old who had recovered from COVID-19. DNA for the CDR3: TGTGCCAGCAGTGGGCTTAGGCAGTACTTC. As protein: CASSGLRQYF.